This record concerns one T cell receptor beta chain sequence. The sample comes from a study of cytomegalovirus exposure and HLA in healthy donors. Study at large: T cells numbering about 180 million yielded some 120 million unique TCR beta sequences in an earlier analysis.

The PCR had 60 Vbeta and 13 Jbeta primers. In the original workflow: A later analysis counted about 80 million unique TCR beta chains, roughly 11 million shared. The method was immunoSEQ multiplex PCR; TCRdb's version includes in-frame clones alone and lacks a portion of them. The V and J calls and clone size were taken over from that table, and D and trimming were inferred from the DNA. The repertoire consists of 150,000 to 200,000 clones, with roughly 77% occurring once and the leading ten covering 4.7%. The CDR3 extends over 14 amino acids. Trimming shortened V by 8 bases and J by 10 bases, and 18 bases separated the two germline ends. Germline V gene sequence: CDR1 SGHAT, CDR2 FQNNGV.

The genes are TRBV11-2 and TRBJ1-6; D may be TRBD1 (6 bases). The sample consisted of PBMCs. This TCR was sampled from a man between 18 and 35 years old in good health and CMV-seropositive. The CDR3 DNA reads as TGTGCCAGCCTCGATTCAGGGGTAGCCTCACCCCTCCACTTT. As protein: CASLDSGVASPLHF. The full variable domain, with the rest looked up from reference TRBV11-2 and TRBJ1-6, is EAGVAQSPRYKIIEKRQSVAFWCNPISGHATLYWYQQILGQGPKLLIQFQNNGVVDDSQLPKDRFSAERLKGVDSTLKIQPAKLEDSAVYLCASLDSGVASPLHFGNGTRLTVT.